This is a list of T cell receptor beta chains from one sample in a study of neurological immune-mediated disorders. TCRdb re-derived calls from the 5' RACE reads in MiXCR, one entry per CDR3 protein. This table holds tens of thousands of distinct CDR3 sequences, 4.8% found once. The material sequenced was CD4+ T cells from blood. The receptors were sampled from a man aged 18 to 35 in good health. The CDR3 runs from the conserved cysteine through the conserved F or W. The D gene is left open where the match is weak. Rows give clone size only sometimes, using once, few, many, or a class for an expanded clone.

CAISEGTSSNEQFF TGTGCCATCAGTGAAGGGACTAGCAGCAATGAGCAGTTCTTC TRBJ2-1 TRBV10-3 TRBD2 many
CASSTSKRRETQYF TGTGCCAGCAGTACAAGCAAAAGGAGAGAGACCCAGTACTTC TRBJ2-5 TRBV12-3/TRBV12-4 - many
CASSQGSRGGYTF TGCGCCAGCAGCCAAGGGTCACGGGGTGGCTACACCTTC TRBJ1-2 TRBV4-3 - many
CSARWGVEDTEAFF TGCAGTGCTAGATGGGGGGTAGAGGACACTGAAGCTTTCTTT TRBJ1-1 TRBV20-1 - many
CASSFGTGRGNTEAFF TGTGCCAGCAGCTTTGGTACAGGGCGAGGGAACACTGAAGCTTTCTTT TRBJ1-1 TRBV7-2 - many
CASSLASLEYF TGTGCCAGCAGCTTAGCGTCCCTAGAGTACTTC TRBJ2-5 TRBV7-2 - many
CSASDRGNRDTQYF TGCAGTGCTAGTGACAGGGGAAATAGAGATACGCAGTATTTT TRBJ2-3 TRBV20-1 TRBD1 many
CASSLAGTSNQPQHF TGCGCCAGCAGCCTGGCGGGTACGAGCAATCAGCCCCAGCATTTT TRBJ1-5 TRBV5-1 - many
CATSRGGSMNTEAFF TGTGCCACCAGCAGAGGAGGCTCGATGAACACTGAAGCTTTCTTT TRBJ1-1 TRBV15 - many
CASSLPGGYQETQYF TGCGCCAGCAGCTTACCAGGGGGGTACCAAGAGACCCAGTACTTC TRBJ2-5 TRBV5-1 - many
CASSLGDGRNQPQHF TGTGCCAGCAGCTTAGGAGACGGACGCAATCAGCCCCAGCATTTT TRBJ1-5 TRBV7-9 - many
CASSLTSGVSNEQFF TGCGCCAGCAGCTTGACTAGCGGGGTGTCTAATGAGCAGTTCTTC TRBJ2-1 TRBV5-1 TRBD2 many
CASSVRTLGNEQFF TGTGCCAGCAGCGTCAGGACTCTCGGCAATGAGCAGTTCTTC TRBJ2-1 TRBV9 - many
CASSGQTGGYNSPLHF TGTGCCAGCAGCGGCCAGACAGGGGGTTATAATTCACCCCTCCACTTT TRBJ1-6 TRBV2 TRBD1 many
CAISEIQGDGYTF TGTGCCATCAGTGAAATCCAGGGCGACGGCTACACCTTC TRBJ1-2 TRBV10-3 - many
CSAPNPGAVYNEQFF TGCAGTGCTCCGAACCCGGGGGCCGTCTACAATGAGCAGTTCTTC TRBJ2-1 TRBV20-1 - many
CSASHRADEQYF TGCAGTGCTAGTCACAGGGCAGACGAGCAGTACTTC TRBJ2-7 TRBV20-1 - medium-sized
CASSSMGAGNGYTF TGCGCCAGCAGCTCGATGGGAGCGGGGAATGGCTACACCTTC TRBJ1-2 TRBV5-1 - many
CTSSQDHSGGTEAFF TGCACCAGCAGCCAAGATCATTCGGGGGGCACCGAAGCTTTCTTT TRBJ1-1 TRBV4-1 - -
CASRSGQGDNAAFF TGCGCCAGCAGAAGTGGGCAGGGGGACAATGCAGCTTTCTTT TRBJ1-1 TRBV5-1 TRBD1 many
CASSIEGVNVGYGYTF TGTGCCAGTAGTATAGAGGGGGTAAATGTCGGCTATGGCTACACCTTC TRBJ1-2 TRBV19 - many
CASSLMGSNTEAFF TGCGCCAGCAGCTTGATGGGGTCGAACACTGAAGCTTTCTTT TRBJ1-1 TRBV5-1 - many
CASRMNSNTEAFF TGTGCCAGTAGAATGAACTCGAACACTGAAGCTTTCTTT TRBJ1-1 TRBV19 - many
CATARQGNQPQHF TGTGCCACCGCGCGGCAGGGGAATCAGCCCCAGCATTTT TRBJ1-5 TRBV6-6 - many
CASSPPRGAGGYEQYF TGTGCCAGCTCACCTCCCCGGGGAGCGGGCGGCTACGAGCAGTACTTC TRBJ2-7 TRBV18 - many
CASSEYKGPKQYF TGTGCCAGCAGTGAATATAAGGGGCCTAAACAGTACTTC TRBJ2-7 TRBV25-1 - many
CASSQDRDNYGYTF TGTGCCAGCAGCCAAGACAGAGATAACTATGGCTACACCTTC TRBJ1-2 TRBV7-3 - many
CASSTDLQKSTDTQYF TGTGCCAGCAGCACCGACCTACAGAAAAGCACAGATACGCAGTATTTT TRBJ2-3 TRBV7-8 - many
CASSPTGEGELFF TGTGCCAGCAGCCCGACAGGGGAGGGGGAGCTGTTTTTT TRBJ2-2 TRBV11-2 TRBD1 many
CSARADSPGGPQHF TGCAGTGCTAGAGCGGACAGCCCCGGAGGGCCCCAGCATTTT TRBJ1-5 TRBV20-1 - many
CASSLNADPQTEAFF TGTGCCAGCAGCTTAAATGCGGACCCGCAGACTGAAGCTTTCTTT TRBJ1-1 TRBV7-6 - many
CASSLPADIQYF TGCGCCAGCAGCCTCCCGGCGGACATTCAGTACTTC TRBJ2-4 TRBV5-1 - many
CASSEGRVGLNTEAFF TGCGCCAGCAGCGAGGGCAGGGTCGGGTTGAACACTGAAGCTTTCTTT TRBJ1-1 TRBV5-1 - many
CASSYSGTTYNEQFF TGCGCCAGCAGCTACTCCGGGACAACCTACAATGAGCAGTTCTTC TRBJ2-1 TRBV5-1 - many
CASSLRPGANYEQYF TGTGCCAGCAGTTTAAGGCCAGGGGCCAACTACGAGCAGTACTTC TRBJ2-7 TRBV12-3/TRBV12-4 - many
CASSVTADTDTQYF TGTGCCAGCAGCGTAACAGCGGACACAGATACGCAGTATTTT TRBJ2-3 TRBV9 - many
CSASSTGMNTEAFF TGCAGCGCCTCATCGACAGGGATGAACACTGAAGCTTTCTTT TRBJ1-1 TRBV20-1 TRBD1 many
CASSLDRDGYEQYF TGCGCCAGCAGCTTGGACAGGGATGGGTACGAGCAGTACTTC TRBJ2-7 TRBV5-1 - many
CSAFHIAGGPRVHGGYTF TGCAGTGCTTTCCACATCGCTGGTGGCCCGCGTGTTCATGGGGGCTACACCTTC TRBJ1-2 TRBV20-1 - many
CASSPQGNSNQPQHF TGTGCCAGCAGCCCTCAGGGGAATAGCAATCAGCCCCAGCATTTT TRBJ1-5 TRBV7-2 - many
CASSPEGQSVGYTF TGCGCCAGCAGCCCAGAGGGGCAGTCGGTTGGCTACACCTTC TRBJ1-2 TRBV5-1 - many
CSVVDNGEKLFF TGCAGCGTTGTTGATAACGGTGAAAAACTGTTTTTT TRBJ1-4 TRBV29-1 - many
CASSPLGRETQYF TGTGCCAGCAGCCCGTTGGGGAGGGAGACCCAGTACTTC TRBJ2-5 TRBV6-5 - many
CASSIGQGRLEEQYF TGTGCCAGTAGTATCGGACAGGGGAGACTGGAGGAGCAGTACTTC TRBJ2-7 TRBV19 TRBD1 many
CASSHPSDALSGSGYTF TGTGCCAGCAGCCACCCATCGGACGCCCTCTCGGGGAGCGGCTACACCTTC TRBJ1-2 TRBV4-2 - many
CSVGAYTGELFF TGCAGCGTCGGAGCTTACACCGGGGAGCTGTTTTTT TRBJ2-2 TRBV29-1 - many
CSASLNTEAFF TGCAGTGCTAGTTTGAACACTGAAGCTTTCTTT TRBJ1-1 TRBV20-1 - many
CASSLRRVETQYF TGTGCCAGCAGCTTGAGACGGGTAGAGACCCAGTACTTC TRBJ2-5 TRBV5-6 - many